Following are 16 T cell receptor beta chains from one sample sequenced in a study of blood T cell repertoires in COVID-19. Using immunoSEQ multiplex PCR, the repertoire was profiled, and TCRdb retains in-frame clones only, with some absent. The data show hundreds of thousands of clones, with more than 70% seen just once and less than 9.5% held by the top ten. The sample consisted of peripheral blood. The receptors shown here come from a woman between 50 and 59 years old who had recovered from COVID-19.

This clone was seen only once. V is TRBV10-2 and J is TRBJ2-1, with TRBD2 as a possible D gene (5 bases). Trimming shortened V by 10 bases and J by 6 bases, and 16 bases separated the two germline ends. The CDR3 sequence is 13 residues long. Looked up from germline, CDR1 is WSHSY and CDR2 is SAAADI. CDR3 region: CATYEAGPNEQFF. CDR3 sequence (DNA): TGCGCCACCTACGAGGCGGGCCCCAATGAGCAGTTCTTC.

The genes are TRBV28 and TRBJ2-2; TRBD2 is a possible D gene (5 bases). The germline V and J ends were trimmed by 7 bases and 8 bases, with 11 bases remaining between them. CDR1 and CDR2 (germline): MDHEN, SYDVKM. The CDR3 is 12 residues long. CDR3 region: CASTLRGGELFF. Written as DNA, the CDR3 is TGTGCCAGCACCCTCAGAGGGGGGGAGCTGTTTTTT. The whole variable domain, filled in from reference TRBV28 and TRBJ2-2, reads DVKVTQSSRYLVKRTGEKVFLECVQDMDHENMFWYRQDPGLGLRLIYFSYDVKMKEKGDIPEGYSVSREKKERFSLILESASTNQTSMYLCASTLRGGELFFGEGSRLTVL.

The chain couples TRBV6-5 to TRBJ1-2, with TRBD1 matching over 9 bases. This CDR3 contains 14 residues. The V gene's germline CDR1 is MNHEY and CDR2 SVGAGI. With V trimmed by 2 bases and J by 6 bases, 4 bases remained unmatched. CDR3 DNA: TGTGCCAGCAGTTACAGGACAGGGGAAGATGGCTACACCTTC. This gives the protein CASSYRTGEDGYTF.

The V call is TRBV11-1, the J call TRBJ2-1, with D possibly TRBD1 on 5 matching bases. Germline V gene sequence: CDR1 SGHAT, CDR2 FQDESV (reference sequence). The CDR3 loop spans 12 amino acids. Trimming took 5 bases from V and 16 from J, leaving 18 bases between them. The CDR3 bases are TGTGCCAGCAGCCCAGACAGAGGTCCGGTTTTCTTC. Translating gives CASSPDRGPVFF. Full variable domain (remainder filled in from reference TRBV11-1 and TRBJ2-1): EAEVAQSPRYKITEKSQAVAFWCDPISGHATLYWYRQILGQGPELLVQFQDESVVDDSQLPKDRFSAERLKGVDSTLKIQPAELGDSAMYLCASSPDRGPVFFGPGTRLTVL.

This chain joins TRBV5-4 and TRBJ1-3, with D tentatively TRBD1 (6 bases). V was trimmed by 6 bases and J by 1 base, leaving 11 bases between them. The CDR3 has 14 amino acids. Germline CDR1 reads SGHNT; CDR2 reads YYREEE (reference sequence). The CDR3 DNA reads TGTGCCAGCACAGGGGTGAATTCTGGAAACACCATATATTTT. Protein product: CASTGVNSGNTIYF.

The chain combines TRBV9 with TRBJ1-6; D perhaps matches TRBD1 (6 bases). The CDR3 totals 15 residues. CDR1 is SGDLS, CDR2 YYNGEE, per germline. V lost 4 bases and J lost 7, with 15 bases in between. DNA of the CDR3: TGTGCCAGCAGCCCCGGGACATACCGGAATTCACCCCTCCACTTT. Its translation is CASSPGTYRNSPLHF.

CDR3 nucleotides: TGTGCCAGCAGCTCAAAAGGGCCGGGACTCCAATGGGGGACCCAGTACTTC. This codes for CASSSKGPGLQWGTQYF. The rearrangement uses TRBV7-9 and TRBJ2-5; a weak D match, TRBD2 (6 bases). Looked up from germline, CDR1 is SEHNR and CDR2 is FQNEAQ (reference sequence). The CDR3 sequence is 17 residues long. Trimming left V 4 bases short and J 7 bases short, with 25 bases between.

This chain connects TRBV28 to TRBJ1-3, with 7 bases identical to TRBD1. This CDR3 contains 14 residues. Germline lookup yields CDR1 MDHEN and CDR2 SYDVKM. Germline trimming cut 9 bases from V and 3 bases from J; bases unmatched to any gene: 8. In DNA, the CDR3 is TGTGCCAGTCGACAGGGATCGTATGGAAACACCATATATTTT. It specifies CASRQGSYGNTIYF.

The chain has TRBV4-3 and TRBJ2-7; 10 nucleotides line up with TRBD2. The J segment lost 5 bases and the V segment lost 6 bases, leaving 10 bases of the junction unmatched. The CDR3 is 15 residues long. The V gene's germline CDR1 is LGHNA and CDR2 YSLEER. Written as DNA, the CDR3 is TGCGCCAGCAGTCCCGGGACTAGCGAATCGGACGAGCAGTACTTC. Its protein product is CASSPGTSESDEQYF.

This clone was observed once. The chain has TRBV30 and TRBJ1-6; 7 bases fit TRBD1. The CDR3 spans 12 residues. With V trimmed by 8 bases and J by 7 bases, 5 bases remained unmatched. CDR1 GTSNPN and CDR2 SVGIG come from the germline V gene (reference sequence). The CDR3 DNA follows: TGTGCCGCACAGGGGCGCAATTCACCCCTCCACTTT. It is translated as CAAQGRNSPLHF.

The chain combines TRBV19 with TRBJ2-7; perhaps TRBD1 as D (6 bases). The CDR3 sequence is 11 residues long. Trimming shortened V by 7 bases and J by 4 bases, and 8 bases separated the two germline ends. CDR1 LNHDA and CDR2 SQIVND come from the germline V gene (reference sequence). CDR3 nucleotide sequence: TGTGCCAGTACGGACAGTTACGAGCAGTACTTC. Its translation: CASTDSYEQYF.

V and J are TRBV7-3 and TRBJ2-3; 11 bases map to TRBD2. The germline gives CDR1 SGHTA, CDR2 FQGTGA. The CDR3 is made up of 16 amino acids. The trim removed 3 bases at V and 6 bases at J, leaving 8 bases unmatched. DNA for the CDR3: TGTGCCAGCAGCTTGGCCACTAGCGGGAGTGGGGATACGCAGTATTTT. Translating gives CASSLATSGSGDTQYF.

The CDR3 loop is CASSVGGQRNQPQHF. The CDR3 nucleotides are TGTGCCAGCAGCGTAGGGGGACAGAGAAATCAGCCCCAGCATTTT. The J gene is TRBJ1-5, the V gene TRBV9, with TRBD1 matching over 7 bases. The CDR3 sequence is 15 residues long. The ends lost 0 bases at V and 4 bases at J; junction bases unmatched: 4. In germline, CDR1 is SGDLS, CDR2 YYNGEE.

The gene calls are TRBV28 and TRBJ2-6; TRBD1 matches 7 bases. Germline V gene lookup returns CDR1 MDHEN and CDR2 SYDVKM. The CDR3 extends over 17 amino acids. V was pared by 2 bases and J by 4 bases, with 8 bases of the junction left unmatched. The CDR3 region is CASSLRSGGLGANVLTF. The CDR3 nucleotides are TGTGCCAGCAGTTTACGGTCAGGGGGTCTGGGGGCCAACGTCCTGACTTTC.

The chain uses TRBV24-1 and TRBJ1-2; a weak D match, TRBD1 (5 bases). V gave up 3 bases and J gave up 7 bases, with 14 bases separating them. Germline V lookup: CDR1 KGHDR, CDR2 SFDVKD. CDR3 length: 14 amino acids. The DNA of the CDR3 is TGTGCCACCAGTGATCCGTCGACAGTTTTTGGCTACACCTTC. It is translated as CATSDPSTVFGYTF.

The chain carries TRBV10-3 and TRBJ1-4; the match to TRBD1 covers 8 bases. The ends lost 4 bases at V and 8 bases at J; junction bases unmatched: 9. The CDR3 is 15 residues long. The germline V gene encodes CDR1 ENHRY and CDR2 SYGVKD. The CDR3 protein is CAISGTGQGGEKLFF. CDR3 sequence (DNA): TGTGCCATCAGTGGGACAGGACAGGGTGGAGAAAAACTGTTTTTT.